This T cell receptor (beta chain) was recovered during a study of blood T cell repertoires in COVID-19. Across the study: Researchers got acute and convalescent COVID-19 samples from the United States, Italy and Spain.

Assay used: immunoSEQ multiplex PCR; TCRdb lists only in-frame clones, some missing. Here the sample spans 85,000 to 90,000 clones, approximately 89% being singletons. This clone was detected many times. Germline CDR1 SGHRS, CDR2 YFSETQ. The V segment lost 0 bases and the J segment 4 bases; nucleotides outside the gene matches: 1. The CDR3 is made up of 14 amino acids. The chain carries TRBV5-1 and TRBJ1-2, with 9 bases fitting TRBD1. Sequences were obtained from peripheral blood. The source of this sequence is an elderly woman with active COVID-19. The CDR3 nucleotides read TGCGCCAGCAGCTTGGGGGACAGGGCCTATGGCTACACCTTC. This encodes CASSLGDRAYGYTF.